This TCR beta chain was retrieved from a study of T cell responses to AZD1222 COVID-19 vaccine. Study findings and constraints: After two AZD1222 doses, spike-specific TCR breadth and depth rose versus day 0.

As concerns this clone: The antigen is not known.

Deletions cut 0 bases from V and 2 bases from J, with 19 bases between. This CDR3 region has 18 residues. CDR1 and CDR2 from the germline V gene are LNHDA and SQIVND (reference sequence). Sequencing used immunoSEQ multiplex PCR; TCRdb keeps in-frame clones, though not all of them. The sample lists 150,000 to 200,000 clones, 85% to 90% occurring once. The chain couples TRBV19 to TRBJ1-2, with D possibly being TRBD1 (5 bases). This sequence was found in an adult in good health. This sample comprised peripheral blood, obtained on day 0 of AZD1222 vaccination. This CDR3 is CASSIEGEPFLGNYGYTF. CDR3 bases: TGTGCCAGTAGTATAGAAGGGGAACCGTTCCTCGGAAACTATGGCTACACCTTC.